This TCR beta chain was captured by sequencing in a study of shared T cell receptors in the human thymus. Regarding this clone: One end of the junction varies from germline; a read error may be responsible.

Libraries were prepared by immunoSEQ multiplex PCR; TCRdb keeps only in-frame clonotypes and omits some of them. This table has hundreds of thousands of clones, more than 70% appearing once. CDR3 length equals 16 residues. The germline gives CDR1 MDHEN, CDR2 SYDVKM. This sample also appeared in a second study, on human thymus T cells. That study adds: Surgeons resected thymus tissue during corrective heart surgery. It looked as if thymic and blood repertoires used V and J genes in a biased way.

The rearrangement joins TRBV28 to TRBJ2-1; D is ambiguous. Sequencing used thymocytes. The clonotype originates from a boy in the first two years of life with a congenital heart defect. The CDR3: CARSSPFSVSYNEQFF. Here the CDR3 DNA reads TGTGCCAGAAGTTCCCCTTTCTCCGTATCCTACAATGAGCAGTTCTTC.